Only a few counts were recorded for the clone carrying this T cell receptor (beta chain). This sample stems from a study of cytomegalovirus exposure and HLA in healthy donors. In the PCR, 60 Vbeta and 13 Jbeta primers were used. Profiling relied on immunoSEQ multiplex PCR, and the TCRdb table lists in-frame clones only, not all of them. The sample records around 170,000 clones, roughly 78% being singletons. V lost 0 bases to trimming and J lost 1 base; unmatched junction nucleotides: 5. CDR1 SQVTM and CDR2 ANQGSEA come from the germline V gene. This CDR3 region has 16 residues. The J gene is TRBJ2-5, the V gene TRBV29-1, with 10 bases that match TRBD2. The clonotype originates from a woman between 25 and 40 years old in good health and CMV-seronegative. The sequenced material came from PBMCs. The CDR3 protein is CSVEDERGGPQETQYF. CDR3 sequence (DNA): TGCAGCGTTGAAGATGAGCGGGGGGGCCCCCAAGAGACCCAGTACTTC. Full variable domain (missing parts from reference TRBV29-1 and TRBJ2-5): SAVISQKPSRDICQRGTSLTIQCQVDSQVTMMFWYRQQPGQSLTLIATANQGSEATYESGFVIDKFPISRPNLTFSTLTVSNMSPEDSSIYLCSVEDERGGPQETQYFGPGTRLLVL.